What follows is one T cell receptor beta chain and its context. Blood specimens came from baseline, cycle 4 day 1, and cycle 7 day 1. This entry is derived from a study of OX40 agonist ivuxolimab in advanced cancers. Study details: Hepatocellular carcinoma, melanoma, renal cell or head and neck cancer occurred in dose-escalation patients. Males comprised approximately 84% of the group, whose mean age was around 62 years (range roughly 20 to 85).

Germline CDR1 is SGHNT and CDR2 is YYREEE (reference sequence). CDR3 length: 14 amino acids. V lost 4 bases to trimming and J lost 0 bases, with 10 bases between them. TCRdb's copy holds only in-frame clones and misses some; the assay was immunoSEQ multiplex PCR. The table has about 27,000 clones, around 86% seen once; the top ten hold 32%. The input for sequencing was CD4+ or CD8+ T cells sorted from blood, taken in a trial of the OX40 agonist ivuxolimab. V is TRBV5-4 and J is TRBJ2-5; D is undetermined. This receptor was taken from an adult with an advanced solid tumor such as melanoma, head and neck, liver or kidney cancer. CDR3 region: CASSPTPYQETQYF. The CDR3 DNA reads TGTGCCAGCAGCCCGACTCCGTACCAAGAGACCCAGTACTTC.